Below are 19 T cell receptor beta chains sequenced from a single sample in a study of identical twins. TCRdb recomputed calls from the 5' RACE reads with MiXCR, one row per CDR3 protein. The data hold about 690,000 distinct CDR3 sequences, with over 20% observed a single time. This sample was also put to use in a study of T cells expressing NK-cell markers.

The specimen was PBMCs. The receptor set was obtained from a woman aged 18-29 years in good health.

The CDR3 loop reads CASSLGLVREQFF. The CDR3 coding sequence is TGCGCCAGCAGCTTGGGACTAGTGCGTGAGCAGTTCTTC. J is TRBJ2-1 and V is TRBV5-1, with D possibly being TRBD2 (6 bases). V shed 0 bases and J shed 9 bases, with 10 bases lying between them. Germline V gene lookup returns CDR1 SGHRS and CDR2 YFSETQ. The CDR3 consists of 13 residues. The full variable domain, completed using reference TRBV5-1 and TRBJ2-1, is KAGVTQTPRYLIKTRGQQVTLSCSPISGHRSVSWYQQTPGQGLQFLFEYFSETQRNKGNFPGRFSGRQFSNSRSEMNVSTLELGDSALYLCASSLGLVREQFFGPGTRLTVL.

The V gene is TRBV20-1, the J gene TRBJ2-1; 8 bases align to TRBD2. This CDR3 spans 16 amino acids. CDR1 DFQATT and CDR2 SNEGSKA come from the germline V gene (reference sequence). Unmatched junction bases numbered 19, after V lost 6 bases and J lost 9 bases. The CDR3, as DNA: TGCAGTGCCCTCGCCCTCCGGGGGGGCCGGATCAGTGAGCAGTTCTTC. Its translation: CSALALRGGRISEQFF.

This clonotype appeared a few times. The chain carries TRBV10-3 and TRBJ2-1; 7 bases align to TRBD1. CDR1 ENHRY and CDR2 SYGVKD come from the germline V gene. V gave up 4 bases and J gave up 5 bases; unmatched junction bases: 8. This CDR3 spans 15 amino acids. CDR3: CAISVGQGVHNEQFF. CDR3 in DNA: TGTGCCATCAGTGTCGGTCAGGGGGTCCACAATGAGCAGTTCTTC.

V and J are TRBV20-1 and TRBJ2-7; TRBD1 aligns across 8 bases. The germline CDR1 and CDR2 sequences are DFQATT and SNEGSKA (reference sequence). With V trimmed by 5 bases and J by 0 bases, 3 bases remained unmatched. The CDR3 runs to 13 residues. The CDR3 protein is CSALTGGSYEQYF. The DNA for the CDR3 is TGCAGTGCTCTTACAGGGGGCTCCTACGAGCAGTACTTC.

This clonotype has only a few counts. The V gene is TRBV2, the J gene TRBJ1-1; 8 bases are a match to TRBD1. Germline V gene data show CDR1 as SNHLY and CDR2 as FYNNEI. The CDR3 runs to 14 residues. Trimming cost V 7 bases and J 0 bases; bases outside gene matches: 4. The CDR3 here is CASTDRGVNTEAFF. For the CDR3, the DNA is TGTGCCAGCACAGACAGGGGCGTGAACACTGAAGCTTTCTTT.

The chain is built from TRBV11-2 and TRBJ2-5; 7 bases match TRBD1. V lost 5 bases, J lost 9 bases, and 6 bases stayed unmatched. The CDR3 spans 12 residues. Looked up from germline, CDR1 is SGHAT and CDR2 is FQNNGV. CDR3 amino acids: CASSGTVGAQYF. The CDR3 DNA is TGTGCCAGCAGCGGGACAGTCGGGGCCCAGTACTTC. The complete variable domain, with remaining parts taken from reference TRBV11-2 and TRBJ2-5, reads EAGVAQSPRYKIIEKRQSVAFWCNPISGHATLYWYQQILGQGPKLLIQFQNNGVVDDSQLPKDRFSAERLKGVDSTLKIQPAKLEDSAVYLCASSGTVGAQYFGPGTRLLVL.

This clonotype came up a few times. The chain links TRBV5-1 to TRBJ1-1, with unresolved D. CDR3 size: 13 residues. Germline assignment: CDR1 SGHRS and CDR2 YFSETQ. V gave up 3 bases and J gave up 1 base, with 7 bases separating them. In DNA form, the CDR3 reads TGCGCCAGCAGCTCTATATCGAACACTGAAGCTTTCTTT. Amino acid sequence: CASSSISNTEAFF.

The rearrangement uses TRBV29-1 and TRBJ2-1, with TRBD2 matching over 8 bases. Germline assignment: CDR1 SQVTM and CDR2 ANQGSEA. The CDR3 totals 15 residues. After removal of 3 bases from V and 6 bases from J, the junction contained 10 bases not matched to a gene. The CDR3 here is CSVERLSGNTNEQFF. CDR3 sequence (DNA): TGCAGCGTTGAGAGGCTTAGCGGGAATACCAATGAGCAGTTCTTC.

The CDR3 DNA is TGTGCCAGCTCACCAATCCTAGCGGGGGGTGTGGATGAGCAGTTCTTC. Its protein is CASSPILAGGVDEQFF. The chain joins TRBV18 to TRBJ2-1; 11 bases line up with TRBD2. The V gene end was trimmed by 2 bases and the J gene end by 8 bases; junction bases not matched to a gene: 8. CDR1 and CDR2 (germline): KGHSH, LQKENI. The length of the CDR3 is 16 residues.

A few counts support this clonotype. The rearrangement uses TRBV13 and TRBJ2-2; D possibly uses TRBD1 or TRBD2 (5 bases each). CDR1 and CDR2 from the germline V gene are PRHDT and FYEKMQ (reference sequence). V shed 5 bases and J shed 7 bases, with 26 bases lying between them. The CDR3 runs to 18 residues. The CDR3 sequence is CASSPKKGTGLGSGELFF. The CDR3 DNA follows: TGTGCCAGCAGCCCCAAAAAGGGGACGGGGCTAGGAAGCGGGGAGCTGTTTTTT. The full variable domain, rest sourced from reference TRBV13 and TRBJ2-2, is AAGVIQSPRHLIKEKRETATLKCYPIPRHDTVYWYQQGPGQDPQFLISFYEKMQSDKGSIPDRFSAQQFSDYHSELNMSSLELGDSALYFCASSPKKGTGLGSGELFFGEGSRLTVL.

On this clonotype: A much larger clone sits a single nucleotide away, making a read error possible. The rearrangement links TRBV24-1 to TRBJ2-5, with D unresolved. Per germline, CDR1 KGHDR and CDR2 SFDVKD. V was pared by 7 bases and J by 1 base, with 0 bases between. The length of the CDR3 is 10 residues. In DNA form, the CDR3 reads TGTGCCACCAGCCAAGAGACCCAGTACTTC. It is translated as CATSQETQYF.

This clonotype was recorded a few times. V gene TRBV3-1 combines with J gene TRBJ2-7; D uncertain. V was shortened by 3 bases and J by 3 bases, with 12 bases between the two germline ends. Germline assignment: CDR1 LGHDT and CDR2 YNNKEL (reference sequence). This CDR3 region has 14 residues. As DNA, the CDR3 is TGTGCCAGCAGCCATCTCGGTAACGGCTACGAGCAGTACTTC. Translation gives CASSHLGNGYEQYF.

The chain has TRBV29-1 and TRBJ2-1; TRBD1 matches 9 bases. The germline CDR1 and CDR2 sequences are SQVTM and ANQGSEA. Losses at the gene ends were 7 bases for V and 5 bases for J; bases not matched to a gene: 9. The CDR3 is 14 amino acids. CDR3 amino acids: CSGENRGLHNEQFF. CDR3 DNA sequence: TGCAGCGGCGAGAACAGGGGGCTCCACAATGAGCAGTTCTTC.

The chain couples TRBV5-1 to TRBJ1-5, with unresolved D. The CDR3 consists of 15 residues. Looked up from germline, CDR1 is SGHRS and CDR2 is YFSETQ. V was clipped by 0 bases and J by 3 bases, with 10 bases between them. CDR3 bases: TGCGCCAGCAGCTTGGAGGGTCACAACAATCAGCCCCAGCATTTT. It is translated as CASSLEGHNNQPQHF.

This clonotype was counted only a few times. The chain uses TRBV12-3 or TRBV12-4 and TRBJ2-5, with unresolved D. With 2 bases removed from V and 2 bases from J, the gap between germline ends came to 12 bases. This CDR3 has 15 amino acids. CDR3 nucleotide sequence: TGTGCCAGCAGTTTAAGGCGTAGTTCGCAAGAGACCCAGTACTTC. Its protein product is CASSLRRSSQETQYF.

This rearrangement joins TRBV5-8 to TRBJ2-7, with D uncertain. This CDR3 contains 13 residues. V lost 8 bases and J lost 7, with 19 bases in between. From germline, CDR1 is SGHTS and CDR2 YDEGEE. The CDR3 loop is CARTPGKAEEQYF. The CDR3 nucleotides read TGTGCCAGGACCCCTGGGAAGGCTGAAGAGCAGTACTTC.

This clonotype was detected a few times. The gene calls are TRBV29-1 and TRBJ2-7; TRBD1 matches 8 bases. Germline CDR1 reads SQVTM; CDR2 reads ANQGSEA. The CDR3 covers 15 residues. The V and J ends lost 7 bases and 1 base, in that order; junction bases with no gene match: 12. The CDR3 sequence: CSARMRDRTSYEQYF. The CDR3 nucleotides read TGCAGCGCCCGGATGCGGGACAGGACTTCCTACGAGCAGTACTTC.

The CDR3 protein is CASSFGVGDTEAFF. Here the CDR3 DNA reads TGTGCCAGCAGCTTTGGGGTTGGGGACACTGAAGCTTTCTTT. V gene TRBV5-6 combines with J gene TRBJ1-1; D unresolved. Germline-derived CDR1 and CDR2 are SGHDT and YYEEEE. The V end was cut by 2 bases, the J end by 3 bases, with 11 bases between. This CDR3 has 14 amino acids.

This clonotype has at least ten counts. This chain connects TRBV20-1 to TRBJ2-1; 9 bases map to TRBD1. Germline CDR1 is DFQATT and CDR2 is SNEGSKA (reference sequence). The V segment lost 2 bases and the J segment 1 base; nucleotides outside the gene matches: 12. The CDR3 spans 18 residues. The CDR3 DNA is TGCAGTGCTAGAAGAGACAGGGGGACGTTAGGATCCTACAATGAGCAGTTCTTC. Encoded protein: CSARRDRGTLGSYNEQFF.